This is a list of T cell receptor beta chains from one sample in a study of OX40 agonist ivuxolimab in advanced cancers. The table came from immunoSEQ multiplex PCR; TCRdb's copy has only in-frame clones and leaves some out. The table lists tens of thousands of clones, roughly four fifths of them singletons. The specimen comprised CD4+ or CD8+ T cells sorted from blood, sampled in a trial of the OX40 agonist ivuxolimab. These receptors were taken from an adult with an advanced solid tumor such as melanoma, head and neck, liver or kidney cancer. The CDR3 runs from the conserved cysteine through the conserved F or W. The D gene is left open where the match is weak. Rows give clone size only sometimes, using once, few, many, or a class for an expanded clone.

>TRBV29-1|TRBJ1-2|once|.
CSVALGGAFYGYTF
TGCAGCGTTGCCTTGGGGGGCGCATTCTATGGCTACACCTTC
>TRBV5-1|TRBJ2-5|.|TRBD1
CASSLRPGQGETQYF
TGCGCCAGCAGCCTCCGTCCGGGACAGGGAGAGACCCAGTACTTC
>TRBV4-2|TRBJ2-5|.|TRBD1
CASSQDYPHSTGEETQYF
TGTGCCAGCAGCCAAGATTACCCCCATAGTACAGGGGAGGAGACCCAGTACTTC
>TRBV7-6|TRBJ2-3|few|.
CASSLGGTSTDTQYF
TGTGCCAGCAGCTTAGGAGGGACTAGCACAGATACGCAGTATTTT
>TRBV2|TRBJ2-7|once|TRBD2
CASRMGLAGGTSYEQYF
TGTGCCAGCAGGATGGGACTAGCGGGGGGCACCTCCTACGAGCAGTACTTC
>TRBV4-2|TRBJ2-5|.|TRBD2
CASSQVGGSETQYF
TGTGCCAGCAGCCAAGTGGGCGGGAGTGAGACCCAGTACTTC
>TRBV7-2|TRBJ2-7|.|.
CASKLDRSPSYEQYF
TGTGCCAGCAAACTCGACAGGTCTCCATCCTACGAGCAGTACTTC
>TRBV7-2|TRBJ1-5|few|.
CASSPDIFQPQHF
TGTGCCAGCAGCCCGGATATATTCCAGCCCCAGCATTTT
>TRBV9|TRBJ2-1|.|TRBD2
CASSLLAGSSYNEQFF
TGTGCCAGCAGCCTTCTAGCGGGGAGCTCCTACAATGAGCAGTTCTTC
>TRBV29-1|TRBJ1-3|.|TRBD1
CSVGDRGNTIYF
TGCAGCGTTGGGGACAGGGGAAACACCATATATTTT
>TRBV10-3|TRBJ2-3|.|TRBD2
CAISEPQKAGEADTQYF
TGTGCCATCAGTGAGCCTCAGAAAGCGGGAGAGGCAGATACGCAGTATTTT
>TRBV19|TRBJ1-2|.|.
CASTETAGYNYGYTF
TGTGCCAGTACCGAGACGGCAGGGTACAACTATGGCTACACCTTC
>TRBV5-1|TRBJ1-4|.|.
CASSEEGGEKLFF
TGCGCCAGCAGCGAGGAGGGCGGGGAAAAACTGTTTTTT
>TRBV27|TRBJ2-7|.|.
CASSPLALSSYEQYF
TGTGCCAGCAGTCCCCTAGCGCTTAGCTCCTACGAGCAGTACTTC
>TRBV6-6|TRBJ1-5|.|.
CASSYIITGQQPQHF
TGTGCCAGCAGTTACATTATAACGGGGCAACAGCCCCAGCATTTT
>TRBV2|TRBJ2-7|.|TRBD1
CASRPSGTGGGEQYF
TGTGCCAGCCGCCCTTCCGGGACAGGGGGAGGCGAGCAGTACTTC
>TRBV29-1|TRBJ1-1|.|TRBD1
CSVEGDRGSTEAFF
TGCAGCGTAGAAGGCGACAGGGGATCGACTGAAGCTTTCTTT
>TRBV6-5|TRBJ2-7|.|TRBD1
CASSSVGTGDYEQYF
TGTGCCAGCAGTTCAGTCGGGACAGGGGACTACGAGCAGTACTTC
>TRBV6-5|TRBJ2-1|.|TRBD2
CASSPSGSSWNEQFF
TGTGCCAGCAGTCCAAGCGGGAGTTCGTGGAATGAGCAGTTCTTC
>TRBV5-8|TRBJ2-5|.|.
CASSLGRYQETQYF
TGTGCCAGCAGCTTGGGGCGCTACCAAGAGACCCAGTACTTC
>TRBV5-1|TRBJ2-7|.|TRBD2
CASSLSLAGGWSYEQYF
TGCGCCAGCAGCTTGTCACTAGCGGGAGGCTGGTCCTACGAGCAGTACTTC
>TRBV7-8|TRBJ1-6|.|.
CASSLLGVGGSPLHF
TGTGCCAGCAGCCTACTGGGGGTAGGAGGATCACCCCTCCACTTT
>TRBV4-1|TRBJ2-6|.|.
CASSQDGTGYTTGANVLTF
TGCGCCAGCAGCCAAGATGGGACGGGATATACTACTGGGGCCAACGTCCTGACTTTC
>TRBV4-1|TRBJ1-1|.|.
CASSQDDSPGREAFF
TGCGCCAGCAGCCAAGATGACAGCCCCGGGCGGGAAGCTTTCTTT
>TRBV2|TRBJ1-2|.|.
CASSEDRNYGYTF
TGTGCCAGCAGTGAGGACAGAAACTATGGCTACACCTTC
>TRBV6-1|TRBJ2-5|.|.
CASSEGFMRRGPETQYF
TGTGCCAGCAGTGAAGGTTTTATGAGGAGGGGGCCAGAGACCCAGTACTTC
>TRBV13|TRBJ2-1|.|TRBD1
CASSLFMRQGYNEQFF
TGTGCCAGCAGCTTATTCATGCGACAGGGATACAATGAGCAGTTCTTC
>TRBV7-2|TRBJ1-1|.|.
CASSFSLNTEAFF
TGTGCCAGCAGCTTTAGCCTGAACACTGAAGCTTTCTTT
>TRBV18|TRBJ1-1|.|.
CASSPRVGTEAFF
TGTGCCAGCTCACCACGTGTAGGCACTGAAGCTTTCTTT
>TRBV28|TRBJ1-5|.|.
CASSPKNQPQHF
TGTGCCAGCAGCCCGAAAAATCAGCCCCAGCATTTT
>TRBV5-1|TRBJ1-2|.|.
CASSSDGGFNYGYTF
TGCGCCAGCAGCTCGGACGGGGGGTTTAATTATGGCTACACCTTC
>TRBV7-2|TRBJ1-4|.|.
CASSLGRGEKLFF
TGTGCCAGCAGCTTAGGCAGGGGTGAAAAACTGTTTTTT
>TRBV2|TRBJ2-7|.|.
CASREGGGAYEQYF
TGTGCCAGCAGAGAGGGGGGAGGAGCCTACGAGCAGTACTTC
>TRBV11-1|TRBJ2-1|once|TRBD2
CASSLRGGSNEQFF
TGTGCCAGCAGCTTACGGGGGGGCTCCAATGAGCAGTTCTTC
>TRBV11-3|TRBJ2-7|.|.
CASSIGLGEQYF
TGTGCCAGCAGTATCGGGTTGGGCGAGCAGTACTTC
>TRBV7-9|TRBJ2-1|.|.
CASSLKGPTYNEQFF
TGTGCCAGCAGCTTAAAGGGCCCTACCTACAATGAGCAGTTCTTC
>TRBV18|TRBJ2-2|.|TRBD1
CASSPGQAPGELFF
TGTGCCAGCTCACCAGGACAGGCACCCGGGGAGCTGTTTTTT
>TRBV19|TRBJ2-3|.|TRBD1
CASTLKGQGAADTQYF
TGTGCCAGTACCTTGAAAGGGCAGGGGGCCGCAGATACGCAGTATTTT
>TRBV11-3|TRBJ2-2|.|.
CASSVNTGELFF
TGTGCCAGCAGCGTCAACACCGGGGAGCTGTTTTTT
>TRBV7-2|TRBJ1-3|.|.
CASSLNTGGNTIYF
TGTGCCAGCAGCTTGAATACAGGGGGAAACACCATATATTTT